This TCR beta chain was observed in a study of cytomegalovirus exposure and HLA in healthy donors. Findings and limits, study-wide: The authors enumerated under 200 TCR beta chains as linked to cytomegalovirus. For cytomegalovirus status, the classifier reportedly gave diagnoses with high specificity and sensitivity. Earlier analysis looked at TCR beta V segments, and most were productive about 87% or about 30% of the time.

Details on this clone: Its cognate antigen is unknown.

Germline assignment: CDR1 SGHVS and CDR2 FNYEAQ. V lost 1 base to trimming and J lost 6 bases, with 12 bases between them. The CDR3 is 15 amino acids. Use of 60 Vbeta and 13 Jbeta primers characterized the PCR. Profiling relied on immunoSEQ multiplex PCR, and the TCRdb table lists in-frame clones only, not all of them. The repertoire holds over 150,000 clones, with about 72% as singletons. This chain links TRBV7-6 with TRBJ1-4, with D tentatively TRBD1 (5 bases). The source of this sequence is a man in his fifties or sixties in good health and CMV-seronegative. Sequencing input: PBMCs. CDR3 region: CASSLGGVMDEKLFF. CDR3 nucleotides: TGTGCCAGCAGCTTAGGGGGGGTGATGGATGAAAAACTGTTTTTT.